A selection of T cell receptor beta chains follows, all from one sample in a study of shared clonotypes between healthy human individuals. Here immunoSEQ multiplex PCR was the method, and the copy in TCRdb shows in-frame clones only, minus some. Of 2 million to 3 million clones in the sample, 93% are singletons; the top ten hold about 0.34%. Material for sequencing was naive CD4+ T cells from PBMCs. The receptor source for this set is a man between 18 and 35 years old in good health. Some clones in this sample may be carry-over from other donors' samples. The conserved cysteine and the conserved F or W are not part of the CDR3 here.

TRBJ1-2 | TRBV6-6 | ASSQQDYGYT
TRBJ2-5 | TRBV7-3 | ASSLTPGLAAGRETQY
TRBJ2-2 | TRBV7-6 | ASSFGEGTGELF
TRBJ2-5 | TRBV2 | ASSGTGGQETQY
TRBJ2-3 | TRBV18 | ASSPHSTDTQY
TRBJ1-5 | TRBV7-2 | ASSLQGNQPQH
TRBJ1-5 | TRBV20-1 | KTGNQPQH
TRBJ2-7 | TRBV28 | ASSLGGGPNYEQY
TRBJ2-3 | TRBV7-2 | ASSLTFFSADTQY
TRBJ2-2 | TRBV4-1 | ASSPPIDRDPYTGELF
TRBJ1-2 | TRBV5-5 | ASSLIIVKGPNYGYT
TRBJ2-7 | TRBV7-6 | ASSSGQGRPTYEQY
TRBJ1-4 | TRBV5-1 | ASSLSNPSEKLF
TRBJ1-5 | TRBV28 | ASSSRPGAHYRPAQH
TRBJ2-1 | TRBV27 | ASRGLAPGNWEQF
TRBJ2-2 | TRBV21-1 | ASSSLAGGRLNTGELF
TRBJ2-7 | TRBV19 | ASSTLSGILYEQY
TRBJ2-5 | TRBV2 | ASSQGQLPETQY
TRBJ2-7 | TRBV6-4 | ASRGRVISYEQY
TRBJ1-1 | TRBV29-1 | SVARRGVEAF
TRBJ2-1 | TRBV5-1 | ASSLGRGWNEQF
TRBJ2-3 | TRBV11-3 | ASSKEQAGGQY
TRBJ2-7 | TRBV7-2 | ASGGTQANEQY
TRBJ2-5 | TRBV7-6 | ASSQGYRGPRGVQETQY
TRBJ2-1 | TRBV5-5 | ASSLGQGPREQF
TRBJ2-2 | TRBV5-4 | ASNLGGGVWTGELF
TRBJ2-7 | TRBV4-1 | ASSQDEGNEQY
TRBJ2-2 | TRBV28 | ASSYQTGELF
TRBJ1-1 | TRBV6-1 | ASSDRGMNTEAF
TRBJ1-1 | TRBV15 | ATSRALGGEAF
TRBJ1-1 | TRBV19 | ASGMVGAGAF
TRBJ2-3 | TRBV6-5 | ASRRLAGVTDTQY
TRBJ2-7 | TRBV6-1 | ASSELAEWYEQY
TRBJ2-5 | TRBV5-4 | ASSHADRGQETQY
TRBJ1-5 | TRBV6-6 | ASVGSGPQH